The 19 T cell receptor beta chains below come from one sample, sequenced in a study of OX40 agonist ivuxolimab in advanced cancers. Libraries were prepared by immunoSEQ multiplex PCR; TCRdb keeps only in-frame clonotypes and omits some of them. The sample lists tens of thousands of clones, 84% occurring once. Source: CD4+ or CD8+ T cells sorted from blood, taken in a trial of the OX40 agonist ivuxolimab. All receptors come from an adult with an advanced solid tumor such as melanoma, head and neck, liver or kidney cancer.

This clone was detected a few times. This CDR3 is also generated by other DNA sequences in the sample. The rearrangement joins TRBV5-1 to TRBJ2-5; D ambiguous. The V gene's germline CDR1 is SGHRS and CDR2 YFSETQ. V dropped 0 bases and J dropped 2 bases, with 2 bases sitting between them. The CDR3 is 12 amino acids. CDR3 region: CASSLGQETQYF. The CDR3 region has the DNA TGCGCCAGCAGCTTGGGACAAGAGACCCAGTACTTC.

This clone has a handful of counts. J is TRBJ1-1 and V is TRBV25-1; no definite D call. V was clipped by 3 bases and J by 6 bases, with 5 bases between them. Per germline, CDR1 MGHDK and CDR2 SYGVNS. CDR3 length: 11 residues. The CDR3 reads CASSEVSEAFF. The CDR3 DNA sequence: TGTGCCAGCAGTGAGGTTTCTGAAGCTTTCTTT.

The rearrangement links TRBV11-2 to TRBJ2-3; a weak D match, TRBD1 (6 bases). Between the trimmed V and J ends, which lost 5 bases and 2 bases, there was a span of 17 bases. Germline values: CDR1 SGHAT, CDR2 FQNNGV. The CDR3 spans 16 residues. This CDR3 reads CASSPSPGQVTDTQYF. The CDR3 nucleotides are TGTGCCAGCAGCCCATCGCCGGGACAAGTCACAGATACGCAGTATTTT.

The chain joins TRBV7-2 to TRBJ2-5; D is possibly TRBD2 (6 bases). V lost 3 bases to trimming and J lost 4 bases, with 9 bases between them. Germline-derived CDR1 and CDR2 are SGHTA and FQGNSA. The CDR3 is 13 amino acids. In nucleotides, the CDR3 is TGTGCCAGCAGCTTGGAGGGCCGAGAGACCCAGTACTTC. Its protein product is CASSLEGRETQYF.

As DNA, the CDR3 is TGTGCCAGCAGCTTAGTTCCCGCAGCGCAGAGGGAGACCCAGTACTTC. It specifies CASSLVPAAQRETQYF. The V call is TRBV7-3, the J call TRBJ2-5; the D is unclear. The CDR3 loop spans 16 amino acids. Germline V gene data show CDR1 as SGHTA and CDR2 as FQGTGA. The V end was cut by 2 bases, the J end by 5 bases, with 18 bases between.

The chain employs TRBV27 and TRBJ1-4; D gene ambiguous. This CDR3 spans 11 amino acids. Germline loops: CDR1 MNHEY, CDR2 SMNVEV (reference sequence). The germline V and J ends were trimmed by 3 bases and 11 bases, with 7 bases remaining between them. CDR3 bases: TGTGCCAGCAGTTTCGGTGGGAAACTGTTTTTT. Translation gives CASSFGGKLFF.

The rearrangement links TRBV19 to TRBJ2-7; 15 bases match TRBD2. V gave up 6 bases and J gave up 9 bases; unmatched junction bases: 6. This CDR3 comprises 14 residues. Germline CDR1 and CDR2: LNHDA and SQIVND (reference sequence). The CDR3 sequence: CASSSGLAGGGQYF. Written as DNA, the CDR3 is TGTGCCAGTAGCTCGGGACTAGCGGGAGGTGGGCAGTACTTC.

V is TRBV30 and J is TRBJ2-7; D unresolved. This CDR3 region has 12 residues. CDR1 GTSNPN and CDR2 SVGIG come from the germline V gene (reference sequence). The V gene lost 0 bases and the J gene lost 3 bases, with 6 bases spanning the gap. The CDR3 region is CAWSVKLYEQYF. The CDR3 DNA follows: TGTGCCTGGAGTGTTAAGCTCTACGAGCAGTACTTC.

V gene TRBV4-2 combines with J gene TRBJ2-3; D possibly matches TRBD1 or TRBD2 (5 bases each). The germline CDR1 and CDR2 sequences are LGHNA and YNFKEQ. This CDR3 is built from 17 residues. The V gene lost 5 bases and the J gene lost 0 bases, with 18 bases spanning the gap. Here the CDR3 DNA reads TGTGCCAGCAGCTTGATGGGGGAGCGGACCAGCACAGATACGCAGTATTTT. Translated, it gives CASSLMGERTSTDTQYF.

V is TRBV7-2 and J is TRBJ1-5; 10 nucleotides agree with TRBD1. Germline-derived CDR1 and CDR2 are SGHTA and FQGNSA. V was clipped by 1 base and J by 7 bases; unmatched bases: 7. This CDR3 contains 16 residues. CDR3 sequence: CASSLVLGQGSQPQHF. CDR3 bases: TGTGCCAGCAGCTTAGTGTTGGGACAGGGGAGCCAGCCCCAGCATTTT.

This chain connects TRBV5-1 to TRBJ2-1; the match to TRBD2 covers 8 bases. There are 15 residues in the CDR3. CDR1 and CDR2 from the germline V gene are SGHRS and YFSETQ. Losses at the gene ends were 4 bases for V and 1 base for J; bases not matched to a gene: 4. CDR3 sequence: CASSAGGFSYNEQFF. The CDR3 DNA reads TGCGCCAGCAGCGCGGGGGGCTTTTCCTACAATGAGCAGTTCTTC. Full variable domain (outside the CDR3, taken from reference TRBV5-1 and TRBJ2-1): KAGVTQTPRYLIKTRGQQVTLSCSPISGHRSVSWYQQTPGQGLQFLFEYFSETQRNKGNFPGRFSGRQFSNSRSEMNVSTLELGDSALYLCASSAGGFSYNEQFFGPGTRLTVL.

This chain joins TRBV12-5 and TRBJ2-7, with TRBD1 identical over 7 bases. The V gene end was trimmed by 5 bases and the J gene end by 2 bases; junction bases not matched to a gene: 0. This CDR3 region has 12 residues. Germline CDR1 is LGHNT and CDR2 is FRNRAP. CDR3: CASGQGAYEQYF. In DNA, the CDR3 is TGTGCTAGTGGTCAGGGGGCCTACGAGCAGTACTTC.

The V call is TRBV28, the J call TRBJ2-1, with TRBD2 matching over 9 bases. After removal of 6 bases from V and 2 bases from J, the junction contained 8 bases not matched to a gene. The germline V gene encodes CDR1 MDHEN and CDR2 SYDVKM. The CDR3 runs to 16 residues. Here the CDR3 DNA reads TGTGCCAGCAGGGACCGTAGCGGGAGCCCCTACAATGAGCAGTTCTTC. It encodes CASRDRSGSPYNEQFF.

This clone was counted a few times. For the CDR3, the DNA is TGTGCCAGCAGCTTGTTCTTTGCAGGACAGATTCGGCAGTTCTTC. This sequence encodes CASSLFFAGQIRQFF. This chain connects TRBV5-6 to TRBJ2-1, with a tentative D call TRBD1 (6 bases). The CDR3 extends over 15 amino acids. Per the germline V gene, CDR1 is SGHDT and CDR2 is YYEEEE. V gave up 1 base and J gave up 12 bases, with 20 bases separating them.

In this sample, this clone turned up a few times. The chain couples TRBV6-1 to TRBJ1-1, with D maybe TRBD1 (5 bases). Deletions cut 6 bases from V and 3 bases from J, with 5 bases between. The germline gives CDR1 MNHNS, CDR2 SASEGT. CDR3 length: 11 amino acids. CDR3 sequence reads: CASSRDTEAFF. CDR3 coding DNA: TGTGCCAGCAGCAGGGACACTGAAGCTTTCTTT.

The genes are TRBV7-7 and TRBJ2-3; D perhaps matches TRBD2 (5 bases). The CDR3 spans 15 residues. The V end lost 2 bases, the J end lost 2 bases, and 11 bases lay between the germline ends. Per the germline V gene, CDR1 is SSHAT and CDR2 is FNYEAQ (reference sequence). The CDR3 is CASSLNPRDTDTQYF. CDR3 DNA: TGTGCCAGCAGCTTAAATCCCCGGGACACAGATACGCAGTATTTT. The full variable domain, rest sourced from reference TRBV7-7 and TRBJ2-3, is GAGVSQSPRYKVTKRGQDVTLRCDPISSHATLYWYQQALGQGPEFLTYFNYEAQPDKSGLPSDRFSAERPEGSISTLTIQRTEQRDSAMYRCASSLNPRDTDTQYFGPGTRLTVL.

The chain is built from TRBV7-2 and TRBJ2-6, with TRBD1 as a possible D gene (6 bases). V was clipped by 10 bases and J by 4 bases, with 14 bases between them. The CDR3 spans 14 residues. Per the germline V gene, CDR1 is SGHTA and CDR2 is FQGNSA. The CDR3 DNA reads TGTGCCACCCCAGGGGAGTTGGGGGCCAACGTCCTGACTTTC. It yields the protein CATPGELGANVLTF.

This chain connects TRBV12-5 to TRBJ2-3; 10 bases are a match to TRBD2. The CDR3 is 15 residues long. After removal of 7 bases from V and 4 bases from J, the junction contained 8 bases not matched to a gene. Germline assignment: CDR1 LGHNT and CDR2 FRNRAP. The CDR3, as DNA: TGTGCTAGTGTCCCGGGACTAGCGTGGTCAGATACGCAGTATTTT. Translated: CASVPGLAWSDTQYF.

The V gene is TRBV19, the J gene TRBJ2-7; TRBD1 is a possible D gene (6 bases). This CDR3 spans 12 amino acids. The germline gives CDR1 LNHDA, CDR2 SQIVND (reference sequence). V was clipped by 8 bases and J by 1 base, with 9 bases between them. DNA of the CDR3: TGTGCCAGTGGCCAGGGGTCCTACGAGCAGTACTTC. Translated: CASGQGSYEQYF. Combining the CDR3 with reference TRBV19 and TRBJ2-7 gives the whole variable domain DGGITQSPKYLFRKEGQNVTLSCEQNLNHDAMYWYRQDPGQGLRLIYYSQIVNDFQKGDIAEGYSVSREKKESFPLTVTSAQKNPTAFYLCASGQGSYEQYFGPGTRLTVT.